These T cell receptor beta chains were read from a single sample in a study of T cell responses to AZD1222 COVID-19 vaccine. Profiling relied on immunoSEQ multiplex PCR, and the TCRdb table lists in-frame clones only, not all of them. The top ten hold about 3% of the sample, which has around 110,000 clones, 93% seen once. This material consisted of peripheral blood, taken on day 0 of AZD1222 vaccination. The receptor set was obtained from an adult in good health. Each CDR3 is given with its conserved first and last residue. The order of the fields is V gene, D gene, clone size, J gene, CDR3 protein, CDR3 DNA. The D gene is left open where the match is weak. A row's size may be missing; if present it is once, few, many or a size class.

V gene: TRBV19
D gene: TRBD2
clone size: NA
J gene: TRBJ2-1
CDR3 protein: CASSIPSGSPYNEQFF
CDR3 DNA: TGTGCCAGTAGTATCCCTAGCGGGAGTCCCTACAATGAGCAGTTCTTC

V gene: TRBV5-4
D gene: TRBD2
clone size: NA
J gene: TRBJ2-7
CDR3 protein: CASSLRREGLLEQYF
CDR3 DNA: TGTGCCAGCAGCTTGAGACGGGAGGGCCTCCTCGAGCAGTACTTC

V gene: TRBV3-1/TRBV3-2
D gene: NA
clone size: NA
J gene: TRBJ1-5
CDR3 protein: CASSQDGQGSNQPQHF
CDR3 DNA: TGTGCCAGCAGCCAAGACGGGCAGGGAAGCAATCAGCCCCAGCATTTT

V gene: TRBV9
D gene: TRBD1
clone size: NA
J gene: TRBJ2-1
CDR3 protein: CASSVDIGTGAPYNEQFF
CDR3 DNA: TGTGCCAGCAGCGTAGATATCGGGACAGGGGCCCCCTACAATGAGCAGTTCTTC

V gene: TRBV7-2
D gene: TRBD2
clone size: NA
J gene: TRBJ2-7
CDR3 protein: CASSELLAGTYEQYF
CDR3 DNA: TGTGCCAGCAGCGAGCTACTAGCGGGAACCTACGAGCAGTACTTC

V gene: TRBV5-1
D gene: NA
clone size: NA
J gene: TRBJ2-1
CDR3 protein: CASSLGGEQFF
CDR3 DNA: TGCGCCAGCAGCTTGGGGGGTGAGCAGTTCTTC

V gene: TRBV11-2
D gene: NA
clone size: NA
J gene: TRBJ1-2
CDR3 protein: CASSLGGPINYGYTF
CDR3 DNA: TGTGCCAGCAGCTTAGGTGGGCCTATAAACTATGGCTACACCTTC

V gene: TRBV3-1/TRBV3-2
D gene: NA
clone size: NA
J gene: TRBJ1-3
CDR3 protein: CASSQDWNWSSGNTIYF
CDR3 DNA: TGTGCCAGCAGCCAAGATTGGAACTGGAGCTCTGGAAACACCATATATTTT

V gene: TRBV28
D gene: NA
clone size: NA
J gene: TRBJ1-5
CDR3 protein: CASSPPPYGDIMNSNQPQHF
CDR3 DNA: TGTGCCAGCAGTCCTCCCCCTTACGGGGACATTATGAATAGCAATCAGCCCCAGCATTTT

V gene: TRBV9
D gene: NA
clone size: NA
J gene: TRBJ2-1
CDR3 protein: CASSADFFTDEQFF
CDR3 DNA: TGTGCCAGCAGCGCAGACTTTTTTACGGATGAGCAGTTCTTC

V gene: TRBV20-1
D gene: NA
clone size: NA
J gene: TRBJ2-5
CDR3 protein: CSAIKETQYF
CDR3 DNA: TGCAGTGCAATTAAGGAGACCCAGTACTTC

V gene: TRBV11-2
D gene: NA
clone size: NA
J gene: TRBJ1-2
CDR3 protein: CASSLGVVLNYGYTF
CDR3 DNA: TGTGCCAGCAGCTTAGGGGTCGTCTTAAACTATGGCTACACCTTC

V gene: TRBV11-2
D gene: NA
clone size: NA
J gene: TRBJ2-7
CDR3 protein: CASSPSGPYSEQYF
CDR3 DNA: TGTGCCAGCAGCCCCTCGGGACCCTACTCAGAGCAGTACTTC

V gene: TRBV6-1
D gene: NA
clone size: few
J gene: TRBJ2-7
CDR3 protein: CASSGEDRSRVSHYEQYF
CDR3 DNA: TGTGCCAGCAGTGGGGAGGACAGGTCTAGAGTATCCCACTACGAGCAGTACTTC

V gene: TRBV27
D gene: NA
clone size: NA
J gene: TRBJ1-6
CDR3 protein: CASRGGASPLHF
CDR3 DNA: TGTGCCTCTCGCGGGGGTGCTTCACCCCTCCACTTT

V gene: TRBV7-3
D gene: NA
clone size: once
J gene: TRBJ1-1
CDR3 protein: CASSLYPRAAFF
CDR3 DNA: TGTGCCAGCAGCTTATACCCCCGTGCAGCTTTCTTT

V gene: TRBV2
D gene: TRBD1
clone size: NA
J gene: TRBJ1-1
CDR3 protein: CASIQDRGQSAFF
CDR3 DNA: TGTGCCAGCATTCAGGACAGGGGGCAGTCGGCTTTCTTT